This T cell receptor beta chain was sequenced during a study of response to subunit inactivated influenza vaccine. The CDR3 runs to 14 residues. Per the germline V gene, CDR1 is SSHAT and CDR2 is FNYEAQ (reference sequence). Findings of the study overall: T cells newly recruited by each seasonal influenza vaccination are few, the authors suggested.

One entry per CDR3 protein, called by TCRdb with MiXCR from the RT-PCR reads. The sample lists approximately 520,000 distinct CDR3 sequences, approximately 17% occurring once. On this clonotype: Its specificity is unknown. This sequence may be a read error, since a much larger clone differs from it by one base.

This clonotype was sampled from a man in his fifties or sixties who received an inactivated influenza vaccine. Sequencing used CD4+ T cells sorted from PBMCs, obtained less than 30 months after vaccination. The chain uses TRBV7-7 and TRBJ2-1; tentatively, D is TRBD1 (6 bases). CDR3 loop: CASSLGTPYNERFF. CDR3 bases: TGTGCTAGCAGCTTGGGGACACCCTACAATGAGCGGTTCTTC.